These 19 T cell receptor beta chains were all obtained from the same sample, sequenced in a study of blood T cell repertoires in COVID-19. Sequencing used immunoSEQ multiplex PCR; TCRdb keeps in-frame clones, though not all of them. The sample has about 180,000 clones; about 91% are singletons. Material for sequencing was peripheral blood. All receptors derive from a woman between 45 and 60 years old with acute or convalescent COVID-19.

This clone occurred once. The chain is built from TRBV5-5 and TRBJ2-7, with 8 bases matching TRBD1. Germline V gene sequence: CDR1 SGHKS, CDR2 YYEKEE (reference sequence). V was pared by 4 bases and J by 3 bases, with 9 bases of the junction left unmatched. The CDR3 is 15 amino acids. The CDR3 sequence: CASSAGQGVSYEQYF. Here the CDR3 DNA reads TGTGCCAGCAGCGCAGGACAGGGAGTGAGCTACGAGCAGTACTTC.

The rearrangement uses TRBV27 and TRBJ2-1; D might be TRBD2 (5 bases). V dropped 7 bases and J dropped 0 bases, with 10 bases sitting between them. The CDR3 contains 14 residues. Looked up from germline, CDR1 is MNHEY and CDR2 is SMNVEV (reference sequence). CDR3 protein: CASTLRGSYNEQFF. CDR3 in DNA: TGTGCCAGCACCCTCCGGGGCTCCTACAATGAGCAGTTCTTC.

This clone was detected only once. The V gene is TRBV7-2, the J gene TRBJ2-2, with a weak D call TRBD1 (5 bases). Germline-derived CDR1 and CDR2 are SGHTA and FQGNSA. Trimming pared 2 bases from V and 0 bases from J, leaving 7 bases between. The CDR3 loop spans 15 amino acids. Here the CDR3 DNA reads TGTGCCAGCAGCTTAAGCAGGGCGAACACCGGGGAGCTGTTTTTT. It codes for CASSLSRANTGELFF.

The chain is built from TRBV9 and TRBJ2-5, with TRBD1 matching over 8 bases. This CDR3 comprises 20 residues. CDR1 and CDR2 (germline): SGDLS, YYNGEE. Losses at the gene ends were 0 bases for V and 2 bases for J; bases not matched to a gene: 18. The CDR3 sequence: CASSVALGTGRSDGQETQYF. The CDR3 bases are TGTGCCAGCAGCGTAGCGCTCGGGACAGGTCGTTCGGATGGTCAAGAGACCCAGTACTTC.

The chain joins TRBV7-9 to TRBJ2-7; 10 bases line up with TRBD2. The CDR3 has 17 residues. Germline CDR1 is SEHNR and CDR2 is FQNEAQ (reference sequence). The V and J ends lost 1 base and 7 bases, in that order; junction bases with no gene match: 13. CDR3 amino acids: CASSLDTASGRMWEQYF. CDR3 coding DNA: TGTGCCAGCAGCTTAGATACGGCTAGCGGGAGAATGTGGGAGCAGTACTTC.

The chain has TRBV5-1 and TRBJ2-7, with 8 bases that match TRBD1. The CDR3 length is 15 residues. V dropped 1 base and J dropped 5; count of bases not matched to a gene: 8. Per the germline V gene, CDR1 is SGHRS and CDR2 is YFSETQ. The CDR3 region has the DNA TGCGCCAGCAGCTTGCGGACAGGGCTTGTCGACGAGCAGTACTTC. The encoded protein is CASSLRTGLVDEQYF.

The chain couples TRBV12-5 to TRBJ2-2; maybe TRBD1 (6 bases). V was pared by 1 base and J by 7 bases, with 10 bases between. The germline V gene encodes CDR1 LGHNT and CDR2 FRNRAP. The CDR3 sequence is 14 residues long. CDR3 in amino acids: CASGLATGYGELFF. The CDR3 DNA reads as TGTGCTAGTGGTTTGGCCACAGGGTACGGGGAGCTGTTTTTT.

The chain is built from TRBV18 and TRBJ1-3; possibly TRBD1 for D (6 bases). V lost 3 bases, J lost 0 bases, and 12 bases lay in between. Germline V gene sequence: CDR1 KGHSH, CDR2 LQKENI. The CDR3 contains 16 residues. The CDR3 is CASSPFGQSSGNTIYF. The CDR3 DNA sequence: TGTGCCAGCTCACCGTTCGGACAGAGCTCTGGAAACACCATATATTTT.

The chain is built from TRBV6-2 or TRBV6-3 and TRBJ2-1; 8 positions agree with TRBD2. The CDR3 contains 15 residues. Per the germline V gene, CDR1 is MNHEY and CDR2 is SVGEGT. Germline trimming cut 5 bases from V and 3 bases from J; bases unmatched to any gene: 6. The CDR3 spells CASSLAGAGYNEQFF. For the CDR3, the DNA is TGTGCCAGCAGTCTAGCGGGTGCGGGCTACAATGAGCAGTTCTTC.

The rearrangement links TRBV18 to TRBJ2-1, with 8 bases aligning to TRBD2. The germline V gene encodes CDR1 KGHSH and CDR2 LQKENI. The CDR3 is made up of 17 amino acids. Trimming removed 0 bases from V and 5 bases from J; junction bases left unmatched: 9. The CDR3 region is CASSPPFREGLHNEQFF. As DNA, the CDR3 is TGTGCCAGCTCACCACCGTTCCGGGAGGGCTTACACAATGAGCAGTTCTTC. Filled out from reference TRBV18 and TRBJ2-1, the complete variable domain reads NAGVMQNPRHLVRRRGQEARLRCSPMKGHSHVYWYRQLPEEGLKFMVYLQKENIIDESGMPKERFSAEFPKEGPSILRIQQVVRGDSAAYFCASSPPFREGLHNEQFFGPGTRLTVL.

J is TRBJ2-1 and V is TRBV7-3, with D perhaps matching TRBD2 (5 bases). CDR1 SGHTA and CDR2 FQGTGA come from the germline V gene. The CDR3 runs to 14 residues. The ends were cut back, 0 bases at V and 7 bases at J, with 10 bases in the middle. The CDR3 coding sequence is TGTGCCAGCAGCTTAACGGGTTGGGAGAATGAGCAGTTCTTC. As protein: CASSLTGWENEQFF.

The chain has TRBV5-4 and TRBJ1-1; TRBD1 agrees at 10 bases. The V gene's germline CDR1 is SGHNT and CDR2 YYREEE (reference sequence). Trimming at V came to 0 bases and at J to 0 bases, leaving 5 bases not matched to a gene. The CDR3 is 17 amino acids. This CDR3 is CASSLGGQGSMNTEAFF. Here the CDR3 DNA reads TGTGCCAGCAGCTTGGGGGGACAGGGGTCCATGAACACTGAAGCTTTCTTT.

The chain employs TRBV25-1 and TRBJ1-4; TRBD1 aligns across 7 bases. The CDR3 sequence is 16 residues long. J was trimmed by 5 bases and V by 3 bases; bases with no gene match: 9. Germline values: CDR1 MGHDK, CDR2 SYGVNS. The CDR3 DNA sequence: TGTGCCAGCAGTGACCCCCGACAGGGCCAAAATGAAAAACTGTTTTTT. Its protein is CASSDPRQGQNEKLFF. Full variable domain (outside the CDR3, taken from reference TRBV25-1 and TRBJ1-4): EADIYQTPRYLVIGTGKKITLECSQTMGHDKMYWYQQDPGMELHLIHYSYGVNSTEKGDLSSESTVSRIRTEHFPLTLESARPSHTSQYLCASSDPRQGQNEKLFFGSGTQLSVL.

The chain links TRBV30 to TRBJ2-3; the match to TRBD2 covers 8 bases. Per the germline V gene, CDR1 is GTSNPN and CDR2 is SVGIG (reference sequence). This CDR3 region has 15 residues. V shed 2 bases, J shed 5 bases, and the junction held 9 bases outside the gene matches. CDR3: CAWSHGGEALDTQYF. CDR3 coding DNA: TGTGCCTGGAGTCACGGGGGGGAAGCCCTAGATACGCAGTATTTT.

The chain uses TRBV7-9 and TRBJ1-5; D is ambiguous. In germline, CDR1 is SEHNR, CDR2 FQNEAQ (reference sequence). The CDR3 runs 14 residues. V shed 5 bases and J shed 4 bases, with 12 bases lying between them. CDR3 protein: CASSIGRGNQPQHF. The CDR3 DNA reads as TGTGCCAGCAGCATAGGGCGCGGGAATCAGCCCCAGCATTTT.

CDR3 sequence reads: CASSPVTGVNTEAFF. The CDR3 coding sequence is TGTGCCAGCTCACCCGTGACAGGCGTCAACACTGAAGCTTTCTTT. The chain couples TRBV18 to TRBJ1-1; possibly TRBD1 for D (6 bases). CDR3 length: 15 residues. V lost 3 bases to trimming and J lost 2 bases, with 13 bases between them. Germline lookup yields CDR1 KGHSH and CDR2 LQKENI.

V and J are TRBV11-3 and TRBJ2-7; TRBD2 aligns across 11 bases. From germline, CDR1 is SGHNT and CDR2 YENEEA. The CDR3 contains 15 residues. The V and J ends lost 6 bases and 3 bases, in that order; junction bases with no gene match: 7. As DNA, the CDR3 is TGTGCCAGCAGTCGTAGCGGGGGGGCGTACTACGAGCAGTACTTC. It yields the protein CASSRSGGAYYEQYF.

About this clone: This specimen includes other DNA sequences encoding the same CDR3. The chain couples TRBV6-5 to TRBJ1-1; 8 positions match TRBD1. V shed 0 bases, J shed 5 bases, and the junction held 5 bases outside the gene matches. The CDR3 length is 15 residues. From germline, CDR1 is MNHEY and CDR2 SVGAGI. The CDR3 protein is CASSYSRQGRTEAFF. The CDR3 DNA is TGTGCCAGCAGTTACTCTAGACAGGGGAGGACTGAAGCTTTCTTT.

The chain employs TRBV5-1 and TRBJ2-7; 12 nucleotides align to TRBD2. CDR3 length: 15 residues. The germline CDR1 and CDR2 sequences are SGHRS and YFSETQ. The ends lost 1 base at V and 5 bases at J; junction bases unmatched: 4. Here the CDR3 reads CASSLMRLAGDEQYF. The CDR3 DNA reads TGCGCCAGCAGCTTGATGAGACTAGCGGGAGACGAGCAGTACTTC.